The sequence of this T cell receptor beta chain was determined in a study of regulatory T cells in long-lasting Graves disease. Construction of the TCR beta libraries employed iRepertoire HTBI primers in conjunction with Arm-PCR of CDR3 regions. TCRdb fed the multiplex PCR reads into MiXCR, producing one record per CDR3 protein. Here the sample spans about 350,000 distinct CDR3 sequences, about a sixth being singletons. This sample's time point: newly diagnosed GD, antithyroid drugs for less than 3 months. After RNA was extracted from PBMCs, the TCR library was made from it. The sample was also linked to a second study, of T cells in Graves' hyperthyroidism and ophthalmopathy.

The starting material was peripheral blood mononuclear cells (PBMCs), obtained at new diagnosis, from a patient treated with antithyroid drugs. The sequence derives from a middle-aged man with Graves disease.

The chain's CDR3 is CASGRGFPSYEQYF. In DNA form, the CDR3 reads TGTGCCAGCGGTCGGGGGTTCCCTTCCTACGAGCAGTACTTC. This chain joins TRBV25-1 and TRBJ2-7, with D maybe TRBD2 (6 bases). V gave up 8 bases and J gave up 1 base, with 15 bases separating them. The CDR3 consists of 14 residues. Germline V gene sequence: CDR1 MGHDK, CDR2 SYGVNS.